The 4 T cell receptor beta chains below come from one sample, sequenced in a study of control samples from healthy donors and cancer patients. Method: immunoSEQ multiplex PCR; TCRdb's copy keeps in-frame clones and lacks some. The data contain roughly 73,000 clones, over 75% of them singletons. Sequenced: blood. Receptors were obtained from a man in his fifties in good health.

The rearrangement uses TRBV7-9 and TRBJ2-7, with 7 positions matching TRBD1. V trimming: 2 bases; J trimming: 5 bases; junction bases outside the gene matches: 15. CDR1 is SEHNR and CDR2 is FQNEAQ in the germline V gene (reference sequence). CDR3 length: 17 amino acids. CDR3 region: CASSLSDRVGSYHEQYF. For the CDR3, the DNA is TGTGCCAGCAGCTTATCTGACAGGGTAGGAAGTTATCACGAGCAGTACTTC.

The CDR3 DNA follows: TGTGCCAGCAGCCCTCGGATCGGGGAATCTAACCTTAGCACAGATACGCAGTATTTT. Amino acids: CASSPRIGESNLSTDTQYF. The chain uses TRBV13 and TRBJ2-3; maybe TRBD2 (5 bases). The CDR3 has 19 residues. V lost 5 bases and J 0 bases, leaving 24 bases between the germline ends. Looked up from germline, CDR1 is PRHDT and CDR2 is FYEKMQ (reference sequence).

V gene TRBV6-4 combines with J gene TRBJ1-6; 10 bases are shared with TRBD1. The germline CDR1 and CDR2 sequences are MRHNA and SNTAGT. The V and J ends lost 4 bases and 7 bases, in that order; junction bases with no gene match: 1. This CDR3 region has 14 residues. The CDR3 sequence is CASSAGQGNSPLHF. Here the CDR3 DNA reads TGTGCCAGCAGTGCGGGACAGGGGAATTCACCCCTCCACTTT.

CDR3 protein: CASSQDVAGVYEQYF. CDR3 DNA: TGTGCCAGCAGCCAAGATGTAGCGGGAGTCTACGAGCAGTACTTC. The V call is TRBV4-2, the J call TRBJ2-7, with TRBD2 identical over 9 bases. CDR3 size: 15 residues. Trimming removed 0 bases from V and 3 bases from J; junction bases left unmatched: 3. Germline CDR1 is LGHNA and CDR2 is YNFKEQ.